The 18 T cell receptor beta chains below were found in one sample sequenced in a study of blood T cell repertoires in COVID-19. The protocol was immunoSEQ multiplex PCR, while the TCRdb copy is restricted to in-frame clones and leaves out a portion. The data show 90,000 to 110,000 clones, 84% seen once. The sequencing sample was made of peripheral blood. The origin of the receptors is a woman aged 45-60 years with acute or convalescent COVID-19.

A single count supports this clone. The chain couples TRBV5-4 to TRBJ2-2, with 8 bases that match TRBD2. The CDR3 covers 15 residues. V trimming: 2 bases; J trimming: 4 bases; junction bases outside the gene matches: 4. Germline lookup yields CDR1 SGHNT and CDR2 YYREEE (reference sequence). The CDR3 sequence: CASSFGSGVTGELFF. CDR3 sequence (DNA): TGTGCCAGCAGCTTTGGTAGCGGGGTCACCGGGGAGCTGTTTTTT.

The CDR3 here is CASSLLRGRADTQYF. Written as DNA, the CDR3 is TGTGCCAGCAGCTTATTGAGGGGGCGGGCAGATACGCAGTATTTT. The J gene is TRBJ2-3, the V gene TRBV7-6; 7 nucleotides line up with TRBD1. The germline V gene has CDR1 SGHVS and CDR2 FNYEAQ. The trim removed 2 bases at V and 4 bases at J, leaving 6 bases unmatched. This CDR3 has 15 residues.

This clone has just one count. This chain uses TRBV18 with TRBJ2-7, with D maybe TRBD1 (6 bases). The V end lost 4 bases, the J end lost 3 bases, and 16 bases lay between the germline ends. From germline, CDR1 is KGHSH and CDR2 LQKENI. This CDR3 comprises 15 residues. The CDR3: CASSHTGKQNYEQYF. DNA of the CDR3: TGTGCCAGCTCACACACAGGGAAACAGAACTACGAGCAGTACTTC.

The genes are TRBV9 and TRBJ2-1, with D perhaps matching TRBD1 (6 bases). Germline loops: CDR1 SGDLS, CDR2 YYNGEE. V lost 4 bases and J 0 bases, leaving 11 bases between the germline ends. This CDR3 comprises 15 residues. The CDR3 DNA reads as TGTGCCAGCAGCTCCACAGGGCACTCCTACAATGAGCAGTTCTTC. It translates to CASSSTGHSYNEQFF. The whole variable domain, remainder taken from reference TRBV9 and TRBJ2-1, is DSGVTQTPKHLITATGQRVTLRCSPRSGDLSVYWYQQSLDQGLQFLIQYYNGEERAKGNILERFSAQQFPDLHSELNLSSLELGDSALYFCASSSTGHSYNEQFFGPGTRLTVL.

The gene calls are TRBV19 and TRBJ1-5; D not resolved. CDR1 is LNHDA and CDR2 is SQIVND in the germline V gene (reference sequence). Trimming cost V 7 bases and J 7 bases, with 17 bases left between them. The length of the CDR3 is 14 residues. The CDR3 DNA is TGTGCCAGTACCCCCGGACGGGAGGAACAGCCCCAGCATTTT. It encodes CASTPGREEQPQHF.

The CDR3 protein is CASSRWQGSSYNEQFF. The CDR3 coding sequence is TGTGCCAGCAGCCGCTGGCAGGGGAGCTCCTACAATGAGCAGTTCTTC. The chain joins TRBV5-6 to TRBJ2-1; possible D gene TRBD1, 6 bases. V dropped 4 bases and J dropped 0 bases, with 14 bases sitting between them. The CDR3 runs to 16 residues. Germline CDR1 is SGHDT and CDR2 is YYEEEE. Based on the CDR3 plus reference TRBV5-6 and TRBJ2-1, the full variable domain is DAGVTQSPTHLIKTRGQQVTLRCSPKSGHDTVSWYQQALGQGPQFIFQYYEEEERQRGNFPDRFSGHQFPNYSSELNVNALLLGDSALYLCASSRWQGSSYNEQFFGPGTRLTVL.

The V gene is TRBV25-1, the J gene TRBJ2-1; D possibly corresponds to TRBD2 (7 bases). Per germline, CDR1 MGHDK and CDR2 SYGVNS. The CDR3 totals 15 residues. V was cut by 4 bases and J by 5 bases, with 15 bases left in between. CDR3 sequence reads: CASSGWRGRNNEQFF. The DNA for the CDR3 is TGTGCCAGCAGTGGGTGGCGGGGGCGCAACAATGAGCAGTTCTTC. Filled out from reference TRBV25-1 and TRBJ2-1, the complete variable domain reads EADIYQTPRYLVIGTGKKITLECSQTMGHDKMYWYQQDPGMELHLIHYSYGVNSTEKGDLSSESTVSRIRTEHFPLTLESARPSHTSQYLCASSGWRGRNNEQFFGPGTRLTVL.

V usage is TRBV5-1 and J usage is TRBJ2-3, with 8 bases aligning to TRBD2. Germline V gene data show CDR1 as SGHRS and CDR2 as YFSETQ. The V gene end was trimmed by 5 bases and the J gene end by 2 bases; junction bases not matched to a gene: 7. The CDR3 spans 15 residues. CDR3 bases: TGCGCCAGCAGGAGGGGCGGGGGGACCACAGATACGCAGTATTTT. As protein: CASRRGGGTTDTQYF.

The chain carries TRBV5-1 and TRBJ1-1; 7 bases are shared with TRBD1. CDR1 and CDR2 (germline): SGHRS, YFSETQ. CDR3 length: 17 amino acids. V gave up 0 bases and J gave up 5 bases; unmatched junction bases: 13. DNA for the CDR3: TGCGCCAGCAGCTTGGCCCTTGGGGGACAGTCGACGACTGAAGCTTTCTTT. This gives the protein CASSLALGGQSTTEAFF.

The V call is TRBV11-2, the J call TRBJ1-5, with TRBD1 matching over 9 bases. J gave up 4 bases and V 5 bases, and 6 bases lay outside the gene matches. The CDR3 is 15 amino acids. Looked up from germline, CDR1 is SGHAT and CDR2 is FQNNGV. The CDR3 is CASSPGQGRNQPQHF. The CDR3 DNA reads TGTGCCAGCAGCCCGGGACAGGGACGGAATCAGCCCCAGCATTTT.

This chain's CDR3 is CASSPKPLGTGTSRNTIYF. The DNA of the CDR3 is TGTGCCAGTAGCCCAAAGCCCCTCGGGACAGGGACTTCTCGAAACACCATATATTTT. The genes are TRBV19 and TRBJ1-3; 9 bases align to TRBD1. J lost 5 bases, V lost 6 bases, and 20 bases had no gene match. The CDR3 contains 19 residues. Looked up from germline, CDR1 is LNHDA and CDR2 is SQIVND (reference sequence). The variable domain in full, with the rest retrieved from reference TRBV19 and TRBJ1-3, is DGGITQSPKYLFRKEGQNVTLSCEQNLNHDAMYWYRQDPGQGLRLIYYSQIVNDFQKGDIAEGYSVSREKKESFPLTVTSAQKNPTAFYLCASSPKPLGTGTSRNTIYFGEGSWLTVV.

CDR3 DNA sequence: TGTGCCAGCAGTCCCCTGACAGGGGGCAATCAGCCCCAGCATTTT. Translation: CASSPLTGGNQPQHF. V is TRBV6-6 and J is TRBJ1-5; 8 bases fit TRBD1. This CDR3 has 15 residues. Trimming at V came to 5 bases and at J to 2 bases, leaving 5 bases not matched to a gene. Germline values: CDR1 MNHNY, CDR2 SVGAGI (reference sequence).

This chain links TRBV29-1 with TRBJ1-3, with D perhaps matching TRBD1 (5 bases). Germline V gene data show CDR1 as SQVTM and CDR2 as ANQGSEA. The CDR3 extends over 15 amino acids. V was trimmed by 6 bases and J by 2 bases, leaving 17 bases between them. The CDR3 DNA is TGCAGCGTCATGGGGCTGTCCGGAGCTGGAAACACCATATATTTT. Translation gives CSVMGLSGAGNTIYF.

The rearrangement links TRBV5-1 to TRBJ2-1; D may be TRBD1 (6 bases). This CDR3 spans 14 amino acids. Germline V gives CDR1 SGHRS, CDR2 YFSETQ. Deletions cut 0 bases from V and 10 bases from J, with 14 bases between. This CDR3 reads CASSLGEVDREQFF. In nucleotides, the CDR3 is TGCGCCAGCAGCTTGGGAGAGGTAGACAGGGAGCAGTTCTTC.

This chain links TRBV6-5 with TRBJ1-2; the D is unclear. The CDR3 has 15 amino acids. V lost 8 bases and J 3 bases, leaving 19 bases between the germline ends. In germline, CDR1 is MNHEY, CDR2 SVGAGI. DNA of the CDR3: TGTGCCAGCGAGCAGGTCTCCGCCATATACTATGGCTACACCTTC. It specifies CASEQVSAIYYGYTF.

The genes are TRBV5-1 and TRBJ2-3; maybe TRBD1 (6 bases). The CDR3 length is 14 residues. With 4 bases removed from V and 0 bases from J, the gap between germline ends came to 9 bases. The germline V gene has CDR1 SGHRS and CDR2 YFSETQ. CDR3: CASSLDSSTDTQYF. CDR3 DNA sequence: TGCGCCAGCAGCCTGGACAGTAGCACAGATACGCAGTATTTT.

This clone is a singleton in its sample. The chain uses TRBV30 and TRBJ2-3; 8 bases fit TRBD2. The CDR3 consists of 14 residues. Germline CDR1 and CDR2: GTSNPN and SVGIG (reference sequence). V was clipped by 2 bases and J by 3 bases; unmatched bases: 4. The DNA of the CDR3 is TGTGCCTGGAGTTGGAGCGGGGGTACAGATACGCAGTATTTT. It is translated as CAWSWSGGTDTQYF.

This chain links TRBV10-3 with TRBJ1-2; 8 nucleotides align to TRBD1. Germline CDR1 ENHRY, CDR2 SYGVKD. The trim removed 9 bases at V and 4 bases at J, leaving 7 bases unmatched. CDR3 length equals 13 residues. The CDR3 DNA follows: TGTGCCATTCAGGGGGCAGGTAGCTATGGCTACACCTTC. This sequence encodes CAIQGAGSYGYTF.